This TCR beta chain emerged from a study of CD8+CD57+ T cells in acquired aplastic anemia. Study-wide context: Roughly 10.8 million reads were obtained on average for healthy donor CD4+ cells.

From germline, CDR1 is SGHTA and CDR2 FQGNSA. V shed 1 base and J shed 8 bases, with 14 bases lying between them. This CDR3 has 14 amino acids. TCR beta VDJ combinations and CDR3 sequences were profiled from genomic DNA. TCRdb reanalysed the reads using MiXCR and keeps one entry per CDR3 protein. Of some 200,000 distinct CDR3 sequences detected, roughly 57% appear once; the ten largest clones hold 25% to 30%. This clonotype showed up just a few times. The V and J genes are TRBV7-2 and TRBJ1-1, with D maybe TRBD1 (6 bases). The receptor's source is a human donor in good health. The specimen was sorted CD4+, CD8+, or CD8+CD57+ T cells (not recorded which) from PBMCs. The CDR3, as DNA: TGTGCCAGCAGCTTAGGTATACAGGGTGGGGAAGCTTTCTTT. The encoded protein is CASSLGIQGGEAFF.